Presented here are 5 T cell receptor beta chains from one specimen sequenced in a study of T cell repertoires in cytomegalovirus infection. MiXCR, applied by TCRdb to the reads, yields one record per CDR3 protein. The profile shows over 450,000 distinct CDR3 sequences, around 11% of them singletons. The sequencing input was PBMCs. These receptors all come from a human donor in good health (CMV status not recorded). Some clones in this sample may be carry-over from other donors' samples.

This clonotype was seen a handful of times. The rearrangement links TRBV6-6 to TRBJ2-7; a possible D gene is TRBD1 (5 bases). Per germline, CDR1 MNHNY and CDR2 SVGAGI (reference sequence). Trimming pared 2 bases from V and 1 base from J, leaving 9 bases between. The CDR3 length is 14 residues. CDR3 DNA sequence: TGTGCCAGCAGTTACCCCCAGGGTTCCTACGAGCAGTACTTC. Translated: CASSYPQGSYEQYF.

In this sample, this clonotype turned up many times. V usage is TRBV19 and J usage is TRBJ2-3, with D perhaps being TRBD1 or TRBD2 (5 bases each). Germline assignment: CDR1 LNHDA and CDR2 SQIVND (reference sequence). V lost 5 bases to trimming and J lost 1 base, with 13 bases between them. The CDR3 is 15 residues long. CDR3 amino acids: CASSSPGRGTDTQYF. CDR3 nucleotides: TGTGCCAGTAGTTCCCCGGGACGGGGCACAGATACGCAGTATTTT.

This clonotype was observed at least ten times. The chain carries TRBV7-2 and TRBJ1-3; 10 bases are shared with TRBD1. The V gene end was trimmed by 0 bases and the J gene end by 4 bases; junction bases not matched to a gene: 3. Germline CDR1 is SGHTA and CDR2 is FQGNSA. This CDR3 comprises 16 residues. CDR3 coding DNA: TGTGCCAGCAGCTTAGCCGGGACAGGGGTGGGAAACACCATATATTTT. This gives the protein CASSLAGTGVGNTIYF.

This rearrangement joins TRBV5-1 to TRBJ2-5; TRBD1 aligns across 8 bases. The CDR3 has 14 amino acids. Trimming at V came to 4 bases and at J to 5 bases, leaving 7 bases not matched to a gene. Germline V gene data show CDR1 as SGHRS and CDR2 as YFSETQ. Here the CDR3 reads CASSIGQGRETQYF. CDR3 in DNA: TGCGCCAGCAGCATCGGACAGGGAAGGGAGACCCAGTACTTC.

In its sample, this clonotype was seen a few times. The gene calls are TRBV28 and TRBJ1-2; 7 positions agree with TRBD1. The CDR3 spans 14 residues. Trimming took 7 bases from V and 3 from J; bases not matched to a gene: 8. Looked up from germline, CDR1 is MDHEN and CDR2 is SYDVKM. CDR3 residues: CASIVAGGHYGYTF. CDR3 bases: TGTGCCAGCATAGTAGCAGGGGGACACTATGGCTACACCTTC.